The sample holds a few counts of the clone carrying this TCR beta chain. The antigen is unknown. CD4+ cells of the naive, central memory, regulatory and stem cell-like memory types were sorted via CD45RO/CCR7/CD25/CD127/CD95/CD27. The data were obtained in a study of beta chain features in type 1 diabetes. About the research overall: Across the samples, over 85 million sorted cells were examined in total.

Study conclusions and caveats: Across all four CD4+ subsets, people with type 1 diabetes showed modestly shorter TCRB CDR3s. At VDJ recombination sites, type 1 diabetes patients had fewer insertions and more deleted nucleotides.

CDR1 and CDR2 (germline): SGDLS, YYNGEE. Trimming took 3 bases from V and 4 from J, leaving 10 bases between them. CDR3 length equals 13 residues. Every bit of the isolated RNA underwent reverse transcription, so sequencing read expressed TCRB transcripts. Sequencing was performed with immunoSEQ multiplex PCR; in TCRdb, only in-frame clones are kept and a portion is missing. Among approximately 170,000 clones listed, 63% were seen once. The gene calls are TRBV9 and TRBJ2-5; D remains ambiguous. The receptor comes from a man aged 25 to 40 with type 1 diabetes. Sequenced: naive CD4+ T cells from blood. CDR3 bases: TGTGCCAGCAGCGGGGGATCACGAGAGACCCAGTACTTC. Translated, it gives CASSGGSRETQYF.